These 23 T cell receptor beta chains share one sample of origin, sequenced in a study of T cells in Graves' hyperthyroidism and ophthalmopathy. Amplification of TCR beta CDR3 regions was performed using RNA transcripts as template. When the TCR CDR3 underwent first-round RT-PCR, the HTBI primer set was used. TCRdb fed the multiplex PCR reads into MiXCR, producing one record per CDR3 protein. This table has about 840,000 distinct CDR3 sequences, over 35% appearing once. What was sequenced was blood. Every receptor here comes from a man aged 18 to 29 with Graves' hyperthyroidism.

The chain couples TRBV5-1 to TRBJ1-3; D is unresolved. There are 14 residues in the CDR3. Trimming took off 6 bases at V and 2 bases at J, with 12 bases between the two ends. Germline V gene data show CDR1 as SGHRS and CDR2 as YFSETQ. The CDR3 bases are TGCGCCAGCACCCAGAGTAAGGCTGGAAACACCATATATTTT. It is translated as CASTQSKAGNTIYF.

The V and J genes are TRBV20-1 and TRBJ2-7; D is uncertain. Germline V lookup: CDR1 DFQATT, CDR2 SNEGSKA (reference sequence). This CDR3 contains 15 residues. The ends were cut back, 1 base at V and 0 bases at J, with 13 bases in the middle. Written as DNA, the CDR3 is TGCAGTGCTAGAGGAGGCGTGATATCCTCCTACGAGCAGTACTTC. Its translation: CSARGGVISSYEQYF.

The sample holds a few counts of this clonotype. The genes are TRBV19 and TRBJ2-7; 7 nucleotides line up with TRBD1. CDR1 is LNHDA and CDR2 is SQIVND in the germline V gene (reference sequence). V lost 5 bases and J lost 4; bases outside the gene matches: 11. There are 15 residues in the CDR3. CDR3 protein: CASSRGGRVAYEQYF. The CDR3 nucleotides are TGTGCCAGTAGTCGAGGGGGCCGAGTAGCGTACGAGCAGTACTTC.

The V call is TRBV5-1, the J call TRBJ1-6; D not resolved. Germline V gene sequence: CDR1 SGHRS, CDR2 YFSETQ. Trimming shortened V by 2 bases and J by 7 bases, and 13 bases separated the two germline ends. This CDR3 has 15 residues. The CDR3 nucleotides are TGCGCCAGCAGCTTCGGGAGAACCGGGAATTCACCCCTCCACTTT. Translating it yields CASSFGRTGNSPLHF. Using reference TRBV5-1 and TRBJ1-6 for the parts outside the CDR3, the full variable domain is KAGVTQTPRYLIKTRGQQVTLSCSPISGHRSVSWYQQTPGQGLQFLFEYFSETQRNKGNFPGRFSGRQFSNSRSEMNVSTLELGDSALYLCASSFGRTGNSPLHFGNGTRLTVT.

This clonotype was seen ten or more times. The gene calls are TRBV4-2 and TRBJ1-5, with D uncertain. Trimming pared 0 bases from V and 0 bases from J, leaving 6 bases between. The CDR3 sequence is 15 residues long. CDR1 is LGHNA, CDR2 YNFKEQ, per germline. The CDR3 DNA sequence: TGTGCCAGCAGCCAAGATCCAGTTAGCAATCAGCCCCAGCATTTT. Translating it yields CASSQDPVSNQPQHF.

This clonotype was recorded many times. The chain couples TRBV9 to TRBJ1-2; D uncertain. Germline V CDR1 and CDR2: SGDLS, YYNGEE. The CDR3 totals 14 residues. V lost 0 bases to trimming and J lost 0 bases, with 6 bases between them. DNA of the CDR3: TGTGCCAGCAGCGTAGGGATTCCTAACTATGGCTACACCTTC. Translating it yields CASSVGIPNYGYTF.

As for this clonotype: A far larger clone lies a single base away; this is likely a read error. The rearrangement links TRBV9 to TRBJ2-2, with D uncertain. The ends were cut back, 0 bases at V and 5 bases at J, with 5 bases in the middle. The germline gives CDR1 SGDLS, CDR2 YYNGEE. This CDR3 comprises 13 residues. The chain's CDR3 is CASSVVETGELFF. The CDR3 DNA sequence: TGTGCCAGCAGCGTAGTGGAGACCGGGGAGCTGTTTTTT.

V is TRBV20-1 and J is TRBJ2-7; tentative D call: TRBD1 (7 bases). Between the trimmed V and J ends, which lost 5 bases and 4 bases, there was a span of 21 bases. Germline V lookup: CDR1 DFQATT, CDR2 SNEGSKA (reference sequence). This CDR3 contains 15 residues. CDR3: CSAPRPGQEGYEQYF. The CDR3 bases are TGCAGTGCTCCACGACCCGGACAGGAGGGGTACGAGCAGTACTTC.

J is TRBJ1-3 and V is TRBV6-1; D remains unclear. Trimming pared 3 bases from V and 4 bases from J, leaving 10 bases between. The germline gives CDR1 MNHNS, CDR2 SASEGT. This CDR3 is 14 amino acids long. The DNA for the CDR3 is TGTGCCAGCAGTGATTTCGACGGAGGAAACACCATATATTTT. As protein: CASSDFDGGNTIYF.

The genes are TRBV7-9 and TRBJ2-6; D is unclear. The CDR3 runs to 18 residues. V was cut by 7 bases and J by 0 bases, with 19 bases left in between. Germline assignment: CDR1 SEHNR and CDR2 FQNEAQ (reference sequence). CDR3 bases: TGTGCCAGCACCGATTCTCCATCACTCCACTCTGGGGCCAACGTCCTGACTTTC. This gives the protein CASTDSPSLHSGANVLTF.

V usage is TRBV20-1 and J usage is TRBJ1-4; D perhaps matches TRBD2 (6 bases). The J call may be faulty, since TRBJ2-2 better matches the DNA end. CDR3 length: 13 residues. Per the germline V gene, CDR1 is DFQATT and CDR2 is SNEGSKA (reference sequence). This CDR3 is CSARRARSGELFF. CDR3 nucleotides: TGCAGTGCTCGGAGGGCCCGGAGCGGGGAGCTGTTTTTT.

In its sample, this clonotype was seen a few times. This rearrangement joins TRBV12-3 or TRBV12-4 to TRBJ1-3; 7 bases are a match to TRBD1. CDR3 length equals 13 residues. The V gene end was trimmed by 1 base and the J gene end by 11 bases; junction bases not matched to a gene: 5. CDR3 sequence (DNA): TGTGCCAGCAGTTTAGGCCCGGGACAGCCCATATATTTT. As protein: CASSLGPGQPIYF.

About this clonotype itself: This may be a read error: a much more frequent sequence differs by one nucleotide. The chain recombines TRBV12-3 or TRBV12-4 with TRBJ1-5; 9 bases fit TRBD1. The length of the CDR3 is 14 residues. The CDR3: CASREQGAHQHQHF. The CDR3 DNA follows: TGTGCCAGCAGGGAACAGGGGGCTCACCAGCACCAGCATTTT.

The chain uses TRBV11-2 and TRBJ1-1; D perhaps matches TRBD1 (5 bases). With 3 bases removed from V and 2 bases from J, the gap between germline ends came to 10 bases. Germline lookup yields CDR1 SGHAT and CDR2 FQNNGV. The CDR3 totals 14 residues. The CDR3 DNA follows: TGTGCCAGCAGCTTCCGGGACCCAAACACTGAAGCTTTCTTT. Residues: CASSFRDPNTEAFF.

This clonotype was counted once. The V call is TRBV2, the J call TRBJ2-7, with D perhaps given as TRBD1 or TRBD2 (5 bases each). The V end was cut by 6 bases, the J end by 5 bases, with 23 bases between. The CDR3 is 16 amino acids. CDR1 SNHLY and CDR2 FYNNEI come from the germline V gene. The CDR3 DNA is TGTGCCAGCAGCCAGATACAGGAAAAGGGGAGCGACGAGCAGTACTTC. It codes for CASSQIQEKGSDEQYF.

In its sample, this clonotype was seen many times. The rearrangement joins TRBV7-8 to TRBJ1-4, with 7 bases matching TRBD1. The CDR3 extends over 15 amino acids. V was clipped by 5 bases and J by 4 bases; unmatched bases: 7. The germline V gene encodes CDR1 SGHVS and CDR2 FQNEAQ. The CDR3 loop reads CASSTYRGDNEKLFF. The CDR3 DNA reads TGTGCCAGCAGCACTTACAGGGGTGATAATGAAAAACTGTTTTTT.

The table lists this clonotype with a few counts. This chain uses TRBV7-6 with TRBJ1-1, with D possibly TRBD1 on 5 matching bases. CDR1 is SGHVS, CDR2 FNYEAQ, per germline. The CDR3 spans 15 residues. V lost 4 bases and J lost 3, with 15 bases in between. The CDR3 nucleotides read TGTGCCAGCAGCTCGCTAACAGGAGTAGACACTGAAGCTTTCTTT. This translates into CASSSLTGVDTEAFF.

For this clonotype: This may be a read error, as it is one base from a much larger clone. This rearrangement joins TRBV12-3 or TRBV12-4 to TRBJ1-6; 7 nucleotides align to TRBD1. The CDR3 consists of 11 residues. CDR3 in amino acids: CASSFGGTVKF. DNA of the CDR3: TGTGCCAGCAGTTTCGGCGGGACAGTCAAGTTT.

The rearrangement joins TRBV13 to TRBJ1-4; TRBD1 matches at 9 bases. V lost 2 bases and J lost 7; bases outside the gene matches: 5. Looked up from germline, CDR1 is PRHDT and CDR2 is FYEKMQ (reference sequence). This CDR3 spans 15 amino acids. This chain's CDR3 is CASSLFGTGSEKLFF. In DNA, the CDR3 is TGTGCCAGCAGCTTATTCGGGACAGGGAGTGAAAAACTGTTTTTT.

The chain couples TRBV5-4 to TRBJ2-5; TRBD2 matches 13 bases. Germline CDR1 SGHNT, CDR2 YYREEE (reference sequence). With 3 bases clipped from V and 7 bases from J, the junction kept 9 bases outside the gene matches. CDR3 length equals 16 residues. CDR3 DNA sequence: TGTGCCAGCAGCTCCGGACTAGCGGGAGTATCAGGGACCCAGTACTTC. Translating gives CASSSGLAGVSGTQYF.

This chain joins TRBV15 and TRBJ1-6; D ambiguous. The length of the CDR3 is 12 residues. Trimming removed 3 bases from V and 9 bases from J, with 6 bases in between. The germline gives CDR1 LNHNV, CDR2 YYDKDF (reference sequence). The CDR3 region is CATSRSGSPLHF. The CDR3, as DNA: TGTGCCACCAGCAGGTCAGGTTCACCCCTCCACTTT.

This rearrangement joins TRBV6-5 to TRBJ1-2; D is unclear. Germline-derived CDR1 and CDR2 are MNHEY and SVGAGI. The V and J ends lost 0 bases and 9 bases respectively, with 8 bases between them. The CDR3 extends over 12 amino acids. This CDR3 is CASSYSGVRYTF. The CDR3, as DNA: TGTGCCAGCAGTTACTCCGGAGTTCGCTACACCTTC.

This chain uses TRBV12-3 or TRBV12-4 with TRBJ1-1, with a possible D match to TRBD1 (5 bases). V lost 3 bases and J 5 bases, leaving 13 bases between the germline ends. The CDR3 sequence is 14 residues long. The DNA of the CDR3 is TGTGCCAGCAGTTTCTCCAGGGAGGCAACTGAAGCTTTCTTT. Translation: CASSFSREATEAFF.